This T cell receptor beta chain was captured in a study of T cell repertoires in cytomegalovirus infection. TCRdb reanalysed the reads using MiXCR and keeps one entry per CDR3 protein. Among around 770,000 distinct CDR3 sequences, almost 30% were seen once, and the ten largest hold around 13%. Trimming removed 1 base from V and 5 bases from J, with 17 bases in between. Looked up from germline, CDR1 is LGHNA and CDR2 is YSLEER. This CDR3 region has 16 residues. As concerns this clonotype: Its antigen is not known.

The V gene is TRBV4-3, the J gene TRBJ2-5; possible D gene TRBD1, 5 bases. The receptor comes from a human donor in good health (CMV status not recorded). Some clones in this sample may be carry-over from other donors' samples. The specimen comprised cultured CD8+ T cells from PBMCs, sampled from culture after CMV antigen stimulation. The CDR3 DNA is TGCGCCAGCAGCCAAGCCCAGGCAGGGCTCTCGGAGACCCAGTACTTC. As protein: CASSQAQAGLSETQYF.